This T cell receptor beta chain comes out of a study of T-cell memory formation after mild COVID-19. Turning to the study itself: In these data, TCR clusters were largely donor specific.

The germline CDR1 and CDR2 sequences are SGHRS and YFSETQ. The CDR3 has 15 residues. V lost 3 bases, J lost 2 bases, and 14 bases lay in between. A single record per CDR3 protein comes from TCRdb applying MiXCR to the 5' RACE reads. The table has under 350,000 distinct CDR3 sequences, around 15% seen once. This clonotype originated in a man younger than 35 who had mild COVID-19 (a few samples of this study predate the infection). Cell type and time point are not known. V usage is TRBV5-1 and J usage is TRBJ1-2, with no clear D. Sequencing was performed on PBMCs or a T cell subset sorted from them (not recorded which). CDR3 sequence: CASSSDGRANYGYTF. The CDR3 DNA is TGCGCCAGCAGCTCGGATGGACGGGCGAACTATGGCTACACCTTC.